Listed here are 28 T cell receptor beta chains from one sample, sequenced in a study of blood T cell repertoires in COVID-19. Sequencing was performed with immunoSEQ multiplex PCR; in TCRdb, only in-frame clones are kept and a portion is missing. Of roughly 200,000 clones listed, 80% to 85% are singletons. The sequenced sample consisted of peripheral blood. These receptors all come from a man over 45 with active or convalescent COVID-19.

This chain connects TRBV6-2 or TRBV6-3 to TRBJ2-1; 7 bases are shared with TRBD2. V was clipped by 2 bases and J by 9 bases; unmatched bases: 7. Germline CDR1 MNHEY, CDR2 SVGEGT. There are 14 residues in the CDR3. For the CDR3, the DNA is TGTGCCAGCAGTTACCCTCGGGGGGAGGCTGAGCAGTTCTTC. The encoded protein is CASSYPRGEAEQFF.

CDR3 in amino acids: CASSRDTRYTEAFF. Written as DNA, the CDR3 is TGTGCCAGCTCGAGGGACACCCGTTACACTGAAGCTTTCTTT. This sequence joins TRBV7-9 and TRBJ1-1, with TRBD1 as a possible D gene (6 bases). Germline-derived CDR1 and CDR2 are SEHNR and FQNEAQ (reference sequence). This CDR3 is 14 amino acids long. The ends were cut back, 8 bases at V and 3 bases at J, with 16 bases in the middle.

The rearrangement uses TRBV7-9 and TRBJ2-3, with TRBD2 matching over 9 bases. CDR1 is SEHNR, CDR2 FQNEAQ, per germline (reference sequence). Trimming removed 0 bases from V and 0 bases from J; junction bases left unmatched: 4. This CDR3 has 17 amino acids. The CDR3 nucleotides read TGTGCCAGCAGCTTAGCAGCGGGGGGTTCTAGCACAGATACGCAGTATTTT. It encodes CASSLAAGGSSTDTQYF.

V and J are TRBV5-4 and TRBJ1-1; the D gene is possibly TRBD1 (5 bases). V was cut by 0 bases and J by 6 bases, with 9 bases left in between. Germline loops: CDR1 SGHNT, CDR2 YYREEE (reference sequence). The CDR3 is 13 residues long. The DNA of the CDR3 is TGTGCCAGCAGCTTGGGACAGCCACCTGAAGCTTTCTTT. Translation: CASSLGQPPEAFF.

The rearrangement joins TRBV27 to TRBJ1-5, with 7 bases lining up with TRBD1. V lost 3 bases, J lost 3 bases, and 5 bases stayed unmatched. Germline V gene lookup returns CDR1 MNHEY and CDR2 SMNVEV (reference sequence). This CDR3 region has 15 residues. The CDR3 protein is CASSLVGTANQPQHF. CDR3 DNA sequence: TGTGCCAGCAGTTTGGTCGGGACAGCCAATCAGCCCCAGCATTTT.

The chain joins TRBV7-9 to TRBJ1-6, with 7 bases lining up with TRBD1. CDR3 length equals 14 residues. Germline V gene lookup returns CDR1 SEHNR and CDR2 FQNEAQ (reference sequence). V lost 6 bases and J lost 10; bases outside the gene matches: 9. The CDR3 DNA reads as TGTGCCAGCAGGGCAGGGACAGACAAATCACCCCTCCACTTT. It translates to CASRAGTDKSPLHF.

This chain uses TRBV7-9 with TRBJ2-3, with 11 positions matching TRBD2. With 5 bases clipped from V and 1 base from J, the junction kept 5 bases outside the gene matches. Germline CDR1 reads SEHNR; CDR2 reads FQNEAQ (reference sequence). This CDR3 is 16 amino acids long. CDR3 in DNA: TGTGCCAGCAGCGAACGACTAGCGGGGCGCACAGATACGCAGTATTTT. It is translated as CASSERLAGRTDTQYF.

The chain combines TRBV19 with TRBJ1-4; TRBD1 matches at 12 bases. Germline CDR1 LNHDA, CDR2 SQIVND (reference sequence). Germline trimming cut 5 bases from V and 3 bases from J; bases unmatched to any gene: 7. This CDR3 spans 17 amino acids. DNA for the CDR3: TGTGCCAGTAGTTCCCCCGGGACAGGGGGCCCTAATGAAAAACTGTTTTTT. Amino acid sequence: CASSSPGTGGPNEKLFF.

This clone was observed a handful of times. The V gene is TRBV28, the J gene TRBJ1-5; 9 positions agree with TRBD1. The CDR3 consists of 14 residues. Germline lookup yields CDR1 MDHEN and CDR2 SYDVKM. Unmatched junction bases numbered 6, after V lost 6 bases and J lost 6 bases. The CDR3 nucleotides read TGTGCCAGCAGCGAAGACAGGGGGTTTCAGCCCCAGCATTTT. Protein product: CASSEDRGFQPQHF. Full variable domain (missing parts from reference TRBV28 and TRBJ1-5): DVKVTQSSRYLVKRTGEKVFLECVQDMDHENMFWYRQDPGLGLRLIYFSYDVKMKEKGDIPEGYSVSREKKERFSLILESASTNQTSMYLCASSEDRGFQPQHFGDGTRLSIL.

The rearrangement joins TRBV30 to TRBJ2-3; 7 bases match TRBD2. J gave up 1 base and V 3 bases, and 4 bases lay outside the gene matches. Germline loops: CDR1 GTSNPN, CDR2 SVGIG (reference sequence). The CDR3 sequence is 14 residues long. CDR3 sequence: CAWRGLAGTDTQYF. CDR3 sequence (DNA): TGTGCCTGGAGGGGGCTAGCGGGCACAGATACGCAGTATTTT.

The chain carries TRBV19 and TRBJ2-7; 8 positions agree with TRBD1. The J segment lost 3 bases and the V segment lost 5 bases, leaving 6 bases of the junction unmatched. The CDR3 contains 14 residues. Germline values: CDR1 LNHDA, CDR2 SQIVND (reference sequence). Here the CDR3 reads CASSVDRDRYEQYF. CDR3 nucleotide sequence: TGTGCCAGTAGTGTGGACAGGGACCGCTACGAGCAGTACTTC. The complete variable domain, with remaining parts taken from reference TRBV19 and TRBJ2-7, reads DGGITQSPKYLFRKEGQNVTLSCEQNLNHDAMYWYRQDPGQGLRLIYYSQIVNDFQKGDIAEGYSVSREKKESFPLTVTSAQKNPTAFYLCASSVDRDRYEQYFGPGTRLTVT.

The chain is built from TRBV5-1 and TRBJ2-4; D perhaps matches TRBD1 (6 bases). Deletions cut 4 bases from V and 0 bases from J, with 11 bases between. Germline V CDR1 and CDR2: SGHRS, YFSETQ. This CDR3 has 15 amino acids. The CDR3 nucleotides read TGCGCCAGCAGCCATTCAGGGGAAGCCAAAAACATTCAGTACTTC. Translating gives CASSHSGEAKNIQYF.

This chain joins TRBV7-9 and TRBJ1-1, with D perhaps TRBD1 (6 bases). The germline V and J ends were trimmed by 1 base and 1 base, with 10 bases remaining between them. This CDR3 is 15 amino acids long. Germline assignment: CDR1 SEHNR and CDR2 FQNEAQ (reference sequence). The CDR3 spells CASSLVGGANTEAFF. The CDR3 bases are TGTGCCAGCAGCTTAGTAGGGGGGGCGAACACTGAAGCTTTCTTT.

This chain uses TRBV4-1 with TRBJ1-1, with a tentative D call TRBD1 (5 bases). V dropped 3 bases and J dropped 11 bases, with 10 bases sitting between them. This CDR3 is 11 amino acids long. Germline CDR1 is MGHRA and CDR2 is YSYEKL. The CDR3 region is CASSQRGYAFF. The CDR3 DNA sequence: TGCGCCAGCAGCCAGCGGGGGTACGCTTTCTTT.

This sequence joins TRBV9 and TRBJ2-2; 11 nucleotides match TRBD1. The V gene end was trimmed by 4 bases and the J gene end by 6 bases; junction bases not matched to a gene: 5. The CDR3 runs to 15 residues. Germline CDR1 SGDLS, CDR2 YYNGEE. Here the CDR3 DNA reads TGTGCCAGCAGCCCCTCGGGACAGGGGGCCGGGGAGCTGTTTTTT. As protein: CASSPSGQGAGELFF.

About this clone: Different DNA sequences within this sample yield the same CDR3. The V call is TRBV6-5, the J call TRBJ1-2; unclear D gene. The germline gives CDR1 MNHEY, CDR2 SVGAGI. V shed 1 base and J shed 5 bases, with 8 bases lying between them. This CDR3 comprises 13 residues. CDR3 coding DNA: TGTGCCAGCAGTTACTTCGGCGGGTATGGCTACACCTTC. The encoded protein is CASSYFGGYGYTF.

This sequence joins TRBV7-9 and TRBJ2-3, with 8 bases identical to TRBD2. The J segment lost 1 base and the V segment lost 1 base, leaving 7 bases of the junction unmatched. Germline V gene sequence: CDR1 SEHNR, CDR2 FQNEAQ (reference sequence). The CDR3 contains 17 residues. CDR3 sequence: CASSLGGLAGRTDTQYF. As DNA, the CDR3 is TGTGCCAGCAGCTTAGGAGGTCTAGCGGGTCGCACAGATACGCAGTATTTT.

This sequence joins TRBV25-1 and TRBJ1-6; 9 nucleotides agree with TRBD1. This CDR3 region has 15 residues. The ends lost 4 bases at V and 9 bases at J; junction bases unmatched: 7. Per germline, CDR1 MGHDK and CDR2 SYGVNS. In DNA form, the CDR3 reads TGTGCCAGCAGTGCGCCGGGACAGGGAAGTTCACCCCTCCACTTT. Protein sequence: CASSAPGQGSSPLHF.

This clone was seen only once. The chain couples TRBV2 to TRBJ1-5, with 9 positions matching TRBD1. The CDR3 spans 13 residues. Germline loops: CDR1 SNHLY, CDR2 FYNNEI. The V and J ends lost 6 bases and 7 bases, in that order; junction bases with no gene match: 4. CDR3 residues: CASRGQGAQPQHF. CDR3 nucleotide sequence: TGTGCCAGCAGGGGACAGGGTGCCCAGCCCCAGCATTTT.

CDR3 bases: TGTGCCAGCAGCCCCTGGGAGTCGGGCGGTGAGACCCAGTACTTC. Translation gives CASSPWESGGETQYF. This chain uses TRBV28 with TRBJ2-5; TRBD2 might be the D (5 bases). There are 15 residues in the CDR3. Germline CDR1 reads MDHEN; CDR2 reads SYDVKM. Trimming stripped 6 bases from V and 5 bases from J, with 19 bases between.

The chain uses TRBV4-1 and TRBJ2-7, with 7 positions matching TRBD2. Germline V gives CDR1 MGHRA, CDR2 YSYEKL. V was clipped by 0 bases and J by 2 bases; unmatched bases: 7. This CDR3 has 16 residues. CDR3 bases: TGCGCCAGCAGCCAAGATAGTCCCAGCGGGGCCTACGAGCAGTACTTC. Translation gives CASSQDSPSGAYEQYF.

The chain links TRBV9 to TRBJ1-6; 9 positions match TRBD1. CDR1 SGDLS and CDR2 YYNGEE come from the germline V gene. V gave up 0 bases and J gave up 10 bases; unmatched junction bases: 5. This CDR3 is 15 amino acids long. DNA of the CDR3: TGTGCCAGCAGCGTAGAGACAGGGGGAAGGTCACCCCTCCACTTT. Translation gives CASSVETGGRSPLHF.

The rearrangement uses TRBV2 and TRBJ1-5, with 7 bases fitting TRBD1. The V gene end was trimmed by 6 bases and the J gene end by 0 bases; junction bases not matched to a gene: 8. Germline CDR1 SNHLY, CDR2 FYNNEI. The CDR3 has 16 residues. As DNA, the CDR3 is TGTGCCAGCAGCGGAGGGGACAGCTCTAGCAATCAGCCCCAGCATTTT. Its translation is CASSGGDSSSNQPQHF.

The chain couples TRBV5-4 to TRBJ1-1; a possible D gene is TRBD1 (5 bases). Germline V gene lookup returns CDR1 SGHNT and CDR2 YYREEE (reference sequence). V was shortened by 4 bases and J by 1 base, with 11 bases between the two germline ends. The CDR3 runs to 14 residues. CDR3 DNA sequence: TGTGCCAGCAGCAATCTAGGACAGAACACTGAAGCTTTCTTT. Residues: CASSNLGQNTEAFF.

This sequence joins TRBV6-4 and TRBJ1-2, with 8 nucleotides matching TRBD1. V lost 6 bases, J lost 4 bases, and 22 bases stayed unmatched. The CDR3 loop spans 19 amino acids. CDR1 is MRHNA, CDR2 SNTAGT, per germline. The chain's CDR3 is CASSRTTGTGAIGIYGYTF. The CDR3 DNA sequence: TGTGCCAGCAGCAGGACGACCGGGACAGGCGCTATTGGAATCTATGGCTACACCTTC.

This clone has a handful of counts. The chain employs TRBV3-1 (or the pseudogene TRBV3-2) and TRBJ1-1; a weak D match, TRBD1 (5 bases). The germline V and J ends were trimmed by 1 base and 8 bases, with 8 bases remaining between them. This CDR3 spans 12 amino acids. CDR1 is LGHDT and CDR2 is YNNKEL in the germline V gene (reference sequence). CDR3 protein: CASSQVGREAFF. DNA for the CDR3: TGTGCCAGCAGCCAAGTGGGGCGGGAAGCTTTCTTT.

The chain couples TRBV2 to TRBJ1-4; 8 nucleotides match TRBD1. The CDR3 consists of 14 residues. The junction had 8 bases not matched to a gene; V was cut back by 6 bases and J by 8 bases. Germline V gene data show CDR1 as SNHLY and CDR2 as FYNNEI. This CDR3 is CASSPQGALEKLFF. CDR3 nucleotides: TGTGCCAGCAGCCCCCAGGGGGCCTTGGAAAAACTGTTTTTT.

The chain has TRBV30 and TRBJ1-6; 8 bases are shared with TRBD1. The CDR3 consists of 14 residues. Looked up from germline, CDR1 is GTSNPN and CDR2 is SVGIG (reference sequence). V shed 0 bases and J 7 bases; nucleotides not matched to a gene: 2. The CDR3, as DNA: TGTGCCTGGAGTGTCCGACAGGGGAATTCACCCCTCCACTTT. As protein: CAWSVRQGNSPLHF.